A single T cell receptor beta chain is shown here with its context. Antigen specificity is unknown. This entry comes from a study of T cell responses to AZD1222 COVID-19 vaccine. Study outcomes and limitations: CD4 TCRs associated with vaccination spanned spike, dominating at 160-218 and 743-854.

Sequenced by immunoSEQ multiplex PCR; TCRdb stores in-frame clones only, minus some. The sample yields about 66,000 clones, roughly 90% seen once. The germline CDR1 and CDR2 sequences are MNHEY and SVGAGI. V lost 10 bases to trimming and J lost 1 base; unmatched junction nucleotides: 6. The CDR3 has 13 amino acids. The V and J genes are TRBV6-5 and TRBJ1-2; TRBD1 matches at 7 bases. The TCR originated in an adult in good health. Sequencing used peripheral blood, obtained on day 0 of AZD1222 vaccination. The CDR3 coding sequence is TGTGCCACCCGGACAGGAAATAACTATGGCTACACCTTC. This encodes CATRTGNNYGYTF.